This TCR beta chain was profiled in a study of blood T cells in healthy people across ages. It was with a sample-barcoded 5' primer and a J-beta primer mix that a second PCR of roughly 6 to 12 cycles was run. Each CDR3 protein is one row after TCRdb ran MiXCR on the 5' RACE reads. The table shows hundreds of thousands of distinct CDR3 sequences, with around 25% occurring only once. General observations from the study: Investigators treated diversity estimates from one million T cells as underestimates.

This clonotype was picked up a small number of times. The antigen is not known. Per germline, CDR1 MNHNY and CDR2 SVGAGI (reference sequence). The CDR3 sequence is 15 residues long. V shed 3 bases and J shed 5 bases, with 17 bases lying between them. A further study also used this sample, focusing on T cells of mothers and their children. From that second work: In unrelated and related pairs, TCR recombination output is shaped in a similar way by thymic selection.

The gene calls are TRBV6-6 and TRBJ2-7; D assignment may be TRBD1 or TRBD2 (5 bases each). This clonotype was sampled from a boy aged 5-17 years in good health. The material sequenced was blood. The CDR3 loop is CASSYPARGRDEQYF. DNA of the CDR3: TGTGCCAGCAGTTATCCCGCCCGGGGACGAGACGAGCAGTACTTC.